The entry below describes one T cell receptor (beta chain). Its antigen is unknown. This sample is drawn from a study of identical twins. Overall study findings and caveats: Part of the zero-insertion signal could reflect confounding by invariant MAIT and iNKT cells.

Using its own MiXCR run on the 5' RACE reads, TCRdb lists one record per CDR3 protein. The table shows 650,000 to 800,000 distinct CDR3 sequences, with around 8.3% occurring only once. The V gene lost 0 bases and the J gene lost 2 bases, with 9 bases spanning the gap. This CDR3 is built from 15 residues. Germline CDR1 MNHEY, CDR2 SVGAGI. The same data also contributed to another study, on yellow fever vaccine responses in identical twins.

This rearrangement joins TRBV6-5 to TRBJ2-3; maybe TRBD1 (6 bases). The sequenced sample was PBMCs. The TCR comes from a woman aged 18-29 years in good health. The CDR3 nucleotides are TGTGCCAGCAGTTACTCGGACAGATCCACAGATACGCAGTATTTT. This encodes CASSYSDRSTDTQYF.